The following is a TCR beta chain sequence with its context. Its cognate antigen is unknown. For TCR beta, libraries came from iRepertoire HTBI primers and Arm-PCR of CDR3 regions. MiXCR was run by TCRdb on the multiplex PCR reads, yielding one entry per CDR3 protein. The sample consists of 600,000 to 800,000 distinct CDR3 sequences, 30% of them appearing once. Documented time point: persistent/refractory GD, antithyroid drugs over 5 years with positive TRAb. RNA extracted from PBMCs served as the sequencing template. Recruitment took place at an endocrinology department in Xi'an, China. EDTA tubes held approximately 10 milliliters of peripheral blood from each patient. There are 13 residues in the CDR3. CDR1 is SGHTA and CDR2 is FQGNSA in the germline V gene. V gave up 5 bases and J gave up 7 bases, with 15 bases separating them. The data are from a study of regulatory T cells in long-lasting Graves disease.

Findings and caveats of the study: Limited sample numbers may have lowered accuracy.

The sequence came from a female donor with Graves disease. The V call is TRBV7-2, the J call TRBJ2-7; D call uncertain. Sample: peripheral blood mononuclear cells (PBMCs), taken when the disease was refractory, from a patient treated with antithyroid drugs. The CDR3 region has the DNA TGTGCCAGCAGCGACAACTCCTACAATGAGCAGTACTTC. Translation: CASSDNSYNEQYF.